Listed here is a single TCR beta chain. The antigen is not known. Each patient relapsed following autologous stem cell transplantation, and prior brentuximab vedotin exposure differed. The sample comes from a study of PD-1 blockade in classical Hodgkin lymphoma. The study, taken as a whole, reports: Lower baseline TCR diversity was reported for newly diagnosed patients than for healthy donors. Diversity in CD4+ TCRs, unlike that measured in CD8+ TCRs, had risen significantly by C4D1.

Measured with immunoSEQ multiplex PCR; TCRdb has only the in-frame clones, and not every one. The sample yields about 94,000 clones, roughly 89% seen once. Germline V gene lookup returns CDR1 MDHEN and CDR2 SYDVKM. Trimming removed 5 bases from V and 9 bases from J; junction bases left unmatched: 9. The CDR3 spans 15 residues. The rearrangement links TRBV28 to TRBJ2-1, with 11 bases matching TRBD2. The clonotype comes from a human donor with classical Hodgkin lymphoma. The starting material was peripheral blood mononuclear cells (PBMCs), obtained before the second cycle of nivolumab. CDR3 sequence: CASSPFSGRGGEQFF. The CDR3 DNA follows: TGTGCCAGCAGTCCGTTTAGCGGGAGGGGAGGTGAGCAGTTCTTC.